The 32 T cell receptor beta chains below all came from one sample that was sequenced in a study of T cell changes during pregnancy in multiple sclerosis. The assay was immunoSEQ multiplex PCR, and TCRdb's table has in-frame clones only and misses some. This table holds tens of thousands of clones, 88% found once. The sample here was peripheral blood, taken in the first trimester of pregnancy. These TCRs come from a female donor in good health, enrolled as a control in a pregnancy study.

The V and J genes are TRBV6-5 and TRBJ2-7; perhaps TRBD1 as D (7 bases). Trimming stripped 6 bases from V and 4 bases from J, with 19 bases between. The CDR3 spans 15 residues. From germline, CDR1 is MNHEY and CDR2 SVGAGI. The CDR3 region is CASRGGRRGQYEQYF. The CDR3 coding sequence is TGTGCCAGCAGAGGGGGGAGAAGGGGGCAGTACGAGCAGTACTTC.

The chain links TRBV7-3 to TRBJ2-5; tentatively, D is TRBD1 (5 bases). In germline, CDR1 is SGHTA, CDR2 FQGTGA. The CDR3 has 14 amino acids. V was trimmed by 5 bases and J by 3 bases, leaving 13 bases between them. CDR3: CASSQTTVEETQYF. CDR3 bases: TGTGCCAGCAGCCAAACGACAGTAGAAGAGACCCAGTACTTC. Filled out from reference TRBV7-3 and TRBJ2-5, the complete variable domain reads GAGVSQTPSNKVTEKGKYVELRCDPISGHTALYWYRQSLGQGPEFLIYFQGTGAADDSGLPNDRFFAVRPEGSVSTLKIQRTERGDSAVYLCASSQTTVEETQYFGPGTRLLVL.

The chain employs TRBV27 and TRBJ2-7; 11 nucleotides match TRBD2. CDR1 and CDR2 (germline): MNHEY, SMNVEV (reference sequence). J was trimmed by 3 bases and V by 5 bases; bases with no gene match: 6. The CDR3 spans 15 residues. The CDR3 sequence is CASSRTTSGDYEQYF. CDR3 nucleotide sequence: TGTGCCAGCAGTCGTACGACTAGCGGGGACTACGAGCAGTACTTC.

The chain carries TRBV27 and TRBJ1-5; D uncertain. This CDR3 spans 13 amino acids. Trimming took off 0 bases at V and 6 bases at J, with 6 bases between the two ends. The V gene's germline CDR1 is MNHEY and CDR2 SMNVEV (reference sequence). The CDR3 sequence: CASSLSLGQPQHF. CDR3 DNA sequence: TGTGCCAGCAGTTTATCCCTAGGTCAGCCCCAGCATTTT.

The V and J genes are TRBV4-2 and TRBJ2-5; 8 bases align to TRBD1. The CDR3 runs to 17 residues. J gave up 4 bases and V 0 bases, and 10 bases lay outside the gene matches. Germline-derived CDR1 and CDR2 are LGHNA and YNFKEQ. CDR3: CASSQEETGEEGETQYF. The CDR3 coding sequence is TGTGCCAGCAGCCAAGAGGAGACAGGGGAAGAGGGAGAGACCCAGTACTTC.

The chain joins TRBV15 to TRBJ2-3; 10 bases match TRBD1. This CDR3 is 14 amino acids long. Germline V gene lookup returns CDR1 LNHNV and CDR2 YYDKDF (reference sequence). V lost 6 bases to trimming and J lost 4 bases; unmatched junction nucleotides: 4. This chain's CDR3 is CATRTGGVADTQYF. CDR3 nucleotides: TGTGCCACCAGGACAGGGGGCGTCGCAGATACGCAGTATTTT.

V is TRBV25-1 and J is TRBJ2-7, with D maybe TRBD1 (6 bases). The CDR3 is made up of 13 amino acids. Germline V gene data show CDR1 as MGHDK and CDR2 as SYGVNS. Trimming removed 7 bases at V and 5 bases at J, with 15 bases between. The CDR3 sequence is CASTEGGGDEQYF. DNA for the CDR3: TGTGCCAGCACCGAAGGGGGTGGGGACGAGCAGTACTTC.

V and J are TRBV2 and TRBJ1-1, with TRBD1 identical over 7 bases. This CDR3 region has 17 residues. The germline V gene has CDR1 SNHLY and CDR2 FYNNEI. The ends lost 6 bases at V and 0 bases at J; junction bases unmatched: 13. The chain's CDR3 is CASSDPRDRAMNTEAFF. CDR3 bases: TGTGCCAGCAGCGACCCCCGGGACAGAGCCATGAACACTGAAGCTTTCTTT.

DNA for the CDR3: TGTGCCAGCAGAGCCTATAGTACGAATGAAAAACTGTTTTTT. Protein: CASRAYSTNEKLFF. The chain links TRBV6-6 to TRBJ1-4; D is uncertain. Trimming cost V 6 bases and J 5 bases, with 13 bases left between them. Germline V lookup: CDR1 MNHNY, CDR2 SVGAGI (reference sequence). There are 14 residues in the CDR3.

The rearrangement uses TRBV27 and TRBJ1-5; no clear D. Per the germline V gene, CDR1 is MNHEY and CDR2 is SMNVEV (reference sequence). The CDR3 contains 13 residues. With 6 bases removed from V and 7 bases from J, the gap between germline ends came to 13 bases. As DNA, the CDR3 is TGTGCCAGCAGCGGGTCGGTTGGACAGCCCCAGCATTTT. Translating gives CASSGSVGQPQHF.

The chain uses TRBV5-1 and TRBJ2-1; 8 bases align to TRBD1. V dropped 0 bases and J dropped 7; count of bases not matched to a gene: 9. The CDR3 runs 16 residues. Per germline, CDR1 SGHRS and CDR2 YFSETQ. In DNA, the CDR3 is TGCGCCAGCAGCTTGGCCGGACAGGGCCTAAAGAATGAGCAGTTCTTC. It is translated as CASSLAGQGLKNEQFF.

V and J are TRBV5-1 and TRBJ1-3; D uncertain. Germline CDR1 SGHRS, CDR2 YFSETQ. V lost 4 bases to trimming and J lost 1 base, with 9 bases between them. This CDR3 has 14 amino acids. CDR3 sequence (DNA): TGCGCCAGCAGCCCGAGGGTTTCTGGAAACACCATATATTTT. Translated: CASSPRVSGNTIYF.

This chain connects TRBV7-3 to TRBJ2-1; TRBD1 matches 9 bases. There are 16 residues in the CDR3. V lost 0 bases, J lost 7 bases, and 7 bases stayed unmatched. Germline V lookup: CDR1 SGHTA, CDR2 FQGTGA. This CDR3 is CASSLTTQGAGNEQFF. DNA for the CDR3: TGTGCCAGCAGCTTAACGACACAGGGGGCTGGGAATGAGCAGTTCTTC.

The gene calls are TRBV5-4 and TRBJ1-3; 7 bases are shared with TRBD1. CDR3 size: 18 residues. CDR1 and CDR2 (germline): SGHNT, YYREEE (reference sequence). V lost 0 bases, J lost 2 bases, and 11 bases stayed unmatched. CDR3 DNA sequence: TGTGCCAGCAGCTTGGGGGTGACAGGGAGACGGGCTGGAAACACCATATATTTT. Translated: CASSLGVTGRRAGNTIYF. The entire variable domain, with the rest obtained from reference TRBV5-4 and TRBJ1-3, is as follows: ETGVTQSPTHLIKTRGQQVTLRCSSQSGHNTVSWYQQALGQGPQFIFQYYREEENGRGNFPPRFSGLQFPNYSSELNVNALELDDSALYLCASSLGVTGRRAGNTIYFGEGSWLTVV.

The CDR3 DNA reads TGTGCCAGCAGCCCGACCAGGGCCTACGAGCAGTACTTC. It specifies CASSPTRAYEQYF. The V gene is TRBV7-2, the J gene TRBJ2-7; the D gene is possibly TRBD1 (5 bases). CDR1 and CDR2 (germline): SGHTA, FQGNSA. The CDR3 contains 13 residues. V lost 5 bases and J 2 bases, leaving 10 bases between the germline ends.

The V gene is TRBV5-4, the J gene TRBJ2-5, with 7 bases that match TRBD1. The germline V gene encodes CDR1 SGHNT and CDR2 YYREEE (reference sequence). Losses at the gene ends were 5 bases for V and 3 bases for J; bases not matched to a gene: 4. The CDR3 has 13 amino acids. CDR3 nucleotide sequence: TGTGCCAGCAGGCCGCAGGGGGAAGAGACCCAGTACTTC. Translation: CASRPQGEETQYF.

The rearrangement uses TRBV7-9 and TRBJ2-7; 7 bases fit TRBD1. Unmatched junction bases numbered 13, after V lost 6 bases and J lost 5 bases. CDR1 is SEHNR and CDR2 is FQNEAQ in the germline V gene (reference sequence). The CDR3 covers 15 residues. CDR3 nucleotide sequence: TGTGCCAGCAGTCTACCGGGACAGCGACTCGACGAGCAGTACTTC. It is translated as CASSLPGQRLDEQYF.

This chain uses TRBV4-2 with TRBJ2-7, with TRBD1 as a possible D gene (6 bases). Germline lookup yields CDR1 LGHNA and CDR2 YNFKEQ. The length of the CDR3 is 15 residues. V lost 0 bases and J lost 2, with 11 bases in between. CDR3 bases: TGTGCCAGCAGCCAAGATGTGGGGGCCGCCTACGAGCAGTACTTC. This encodes CASSQDVGAAYEQYF.

The chain uses TRBV7-9 and TRBJ1-1; D might be TRBD1 (5 bases). Germline values: CDR1 SEHNR, CDR2 FQNEAQ (reference sequence). The CDR3 extends over 15 amino acids. The V gene lost 5 bases and the J gene lost 1 base, with 14 bases spanning the gap. Here the CDR3 DNA reads TGTGCCAGCAGCCCGCCGGGACTTACGAACACTGAAGCTTTCTTT. It translates to CASSPPGLTNTEAFF. Using reference TRBV7-9 and TRBJ1-1 for the parts outside the CDR3, the full variable domain is DTGVSQNPRHKITKRGQNVTFRCDPISEHNRLYWYRQTLGQGPEFLTYFQNEAQLEKSRLLSDRFSAERPKGSFSTLEIQRTEQGDSAMYLCASSPPGLTNTEAFFGQGTRLTVV.

This chain links TRBV5-6 with TRBJ2-7; possibly TRBD2 for D (5 bases). Trimming removed 4 bases from V and 3 bases from J, with 20 bases in between. This CDR3 region has 16 residues. From germline, CDR1 is SGHDT and CDR2 YYEEEE. CDR3 residues: CASSADGRRTYYEQYF. The DNA for the CDR3 is TGTGCCAGCAGCGCCGACGGTCGGAGGACGTACTACGAGCAGTACTTC.

This clone was counted a few times. The chain combines TRBV6-5 with TRBJ1-6; perhaps TRBD1 as D (5 bases). V was cut by 5 bases and J by 10 bases, with 12 bases left in between. This CDR3 contains 13 residues. Germline assignment: CDR1 MNHEY and CDR2 SVGAGI. The CDR3 protein is CASSAGGGSPLHF. For the CDR3, the DNA is TGTGCCAGCAGTGCCGGCGGGGGGTCACCCCTCCACTTT.

This chain links TRBV18 with TRBJ2-1; D gene uncertain. The CDR3 spans 14 residues. V lost 0 bases and J lost 3, with 6 bases in between. Germline V gene lookup returns CDR1 KGHSH and CDR2 LQKENI. The DNA for the CDR3 is TGTGCCAGCTCACCACCCACCGGCTACAATGAGCAGTTCTTC. The encoded protein is CASSPPTGYNEQFF.

The CDR3: CASDEQGYTGELFF. CDR3 coding DNA: TGTGCCAGCGATGAACAGGGTTACACCGGGGAGCTGTTTTTT. The genes are TRBV19 and TRBJ2-2, with D tentatively TRBD1 (6 bases). Germline values: CDR1 LNHDA, CDR2 SQIVND (reference sequence). The CDR3 spans 14 residues. Deletions cut 9 bases from V and 3 bases from J, with 14 bases between.

J is TRBJ2-3 and V is TRBV7-3, with 7 bases fitting TRBD2. With 4 bases clipped from V and 6 bases from J, the junction kept 7 bases outside the gene matches. The germline V gene has CDR1 SGHTA and CDR2 FQGTGA. The length of the CDR3 is 14 residues. As DNA, the CDR3 is TGTGCCAGCAGCTCCAGCGGGGCTACGGATACGCAGTATTTT. Amino acids: CASSSSGATDTQYF. The full variable domain, its missing parts supplied by reference TRBV7-3 and TRBJ2-3, is GAGVSQTPSNKVTEKGKYVELRCDPISGHTALYWYRQSLGQGPEFLIYFQGTGAADDSGLPNDRFFAVRPEGSVSTLKIQRTERGDSAVYLCASSSSGATDTQYFGPGTRLTVL.

The CDR3 spells CASRRTSGSEQYF. The CDR3 DNA follows: TGTGCCAGTAGAAGGACTAGCGGCTCCGAGCAGTACTTC. This chain uses TRBV5-6 with TRBJ2-7; TRBD2 agrees at 10 bases. The CDR3 length is 13 residues. Germline assignment: CDR1 SGHDT and CDR2 YYEEEE. V lost 8 bases and J lost 6; bases outside the gene matches: 8.

The chain combines TRBV5-1 with TRBJ1-4, with 7 bases identical to TRBD1. The CDR3 sequence is 14 residues long. Germline V gene data show CDR1 as SGHRS and CDR2 as YFSETQ. The junction had 5 bases not matched to a gene; V was cut back by 2 bases and J by 7 bases. The CDR3 sequence is CASSLQGFPEKLFF. CDR3 DNA: TGCGCCAGCAGCTTACAGGGGTTCCCTGAAAAACTGTTTTTT.

The V call is TRBV9, the J call TRBJ2-7; 11 bases line up with TRBD2. This CDR3 is 16 amino acids long. With 4 bases clipped from V and 4 bases from J, the junction kept 10 bases outside the gene matches. CDR1 and CDR2 (germline): SGDLS, YYNGEE. CDR3 DNA sequence: TGTGCCAGCAGCCCCTTCCTAGCGGGAGGATTGTACGAGCAGTACTTC. It specifies CASSPFLAGGLYEQYF.

This clone was observed once. J is TRBJ2-7 and V is TRBV5-1; TRBD1 is a possible D gene (6 bases). Germline V gene sequence: CDR1 SGHRS, CDR2 YFSETQ. This CDR3 spans 14 amino acids. The V end was cut by 7 bases, the J end by 2 bases, with 16 bases between. The CDR3, as DNA: TGCGCCAGCGGGCTAACAGGGCTAACCTACGAGCAGTACTTC. Translation gives CASGLTGLTYEQYF.

The chain links TRBV6-1 to TRBJ2-6; a weak D match, TRBD2 (6 bases). This CDR3 comprises 15 residues. In germline, CDR1 is MNHNS, CDR2 SASEGT. Trimming removed 4 bases from V and 0 bases from J, with 7 bases in between. The CDR3 here is CASSAGSSGANVLTF. CDR3 DNA: TGTGCCAGCAGTGCCGGGAGCTCTGGGGCCAACGTCCTGACTTTC.

The chain carries TRBV7-3 and TRBJ2-4; D not certain. Germline V CDR1 and CDR2: SGHTA, FQGTGA. Trimming removed 2 bases at V and 4 bases at J, with 6 bases between. The CDR3 spans 13 residues. In DNA, the CDR3 is TGTGCCAGCAGCTTAGCGGTGAAAAACATTCAGTACTTC. Its protein is CASSLAVKNIQYF.

This chain joins TRBV5-6 and TRBJ2-1; 10 bases align to TRBD2. Germline V gives CDR1 SGHDT, CDR2 YYEEEE. This CDR3 is built from 16 residues. After removal of 4 bases from V and 4 bases from J, the junction contained 8 bases not matched to a gene. For the CDR3, the DNA is TGTGCCAGCAGCGGCCCTAGCGGGGGATCTTACAATGAGCAGTTCTTC. Amino acid sequence: CASSGPSGGSYNEQFF.

By share, this clone ranks as medium-sized. The chain is built from TRBV11-2 and TRBJ2-7; TRBD1 agrees at 9 bases. Looked up from germline, CDR1 is SGHAT and CDR2 is FQNNGV. The CDR3 totals 13 residues. V shed 6 bases and J 7 bases; nucleotides not matched to a gene: 7. Here the CDR3 DNA reads TGTGCCAGCAGTCGCGGGACAGGGAGTGAGCAGTACTTC. As protein: CASSRGTGSEQYF.